This record covers a single TCR beta chain. Its antigen is not identified. TCRdb's table, derived via immunoSEQ multiplex PCR, lists solely in-frame clones and lacks some. The sample lists about 25,000 clones; 75% to 90% were seen once. This sample was included in a study of neoadjuvant nivolumab and ipilimumab in lung cancer. Whole-study findings and limits: Resected tumors had greater TCR richness and clonality than uninvolved lung.

CDR1 is MNHEY and CDR2 is SVGAGI in the germline V gene. CDR3 length: 15 amino acids. V was cut by 7 bases and J by 3 bases, with 18 bases left in between. J is TRBJ1-2 and V is TRBV6-5; D gene uncertain. The sequences come from tumor tissue, collected after neoadjuvant nivolumab, alone or with ipilimumab, at or shortly before surgery. The sequence was obtained from an adult with non-small cell lung cancer. The CDR3 DNA reads as TGTGCCAGCACCTCACCGGGGAAGGGCGACTATGGCTACACCTTC. Protein sequence: CASTSPGKGDYGYTF.